Below, 20 T cell receptor beta chains from the same sample are listed, as sequenced in a study of shared clonotypes between healthy human individuals. As defined, naive CD8 cells were CD45RO-negative and positively selected for CCR7, with terminally differentiated effector memory CD45RA+ cells excluded. TCRdb's table, derived via immunoSEQ multiplex PCR, lists solely in-frame clones and lacks some. The sample contains hundreds of thousands of clones, about 95% of which appear only once. Sequencing was carried out using naive CD8+ T cells sorted from blood. Receptor source: a woman in her thirties in good health.

This clone was counted a single time. This rearrangement joins TRBV11-2 to TRBJ2-1; D gene uncertain. This CDR3 region has 11 residues. The germline V gene has CDR1 SGHAT and CDR2 FQNNGV. The V end lost 4 bases, the J end lost 9 bases, and 7 bases lay between the germline ends. The CDR3 here is CASSSPPEQFF. In DNA form, the CDR3 reads TGTGCCAGCAGCTCTCCTCCTGAGCAGTTCTTC.

This chain links TRBV27 with TRBJ2-7, with TRBD2 identical over 10 bases. Losses at the gene ends were 4 bases for V and 5 bases for J; bases not matched to a gene: 5. Germline V gene sequence: CDR1 MNHEY, CDR2 SMNVEV (reference sequence). The CDR3 is 14 amino acids. The CDR3 loop reads CASSYLAGEDEQYF. The CDR3 region has the DNA TGTGCCAGCAGTTATCTAGCGGGAGAGGACGAGCAGTACTTC.

The rearrangement uses TRBV2 and TRBJ2-7; D might be TRBD2 (5 bases). The V and J ends lost 7 bases and 2 bases respectively, with 21 bases between them. The V gene's germline CDR1 is SNHLY and CDR2 FYNNEI. This CDR3 spans 16 amino acids. The CDR3, as DNA: TGTGCCAGCAACAAGCTCCGGATTAGCGAGACCTACGAGCAGTACTTC. Protein product: CASNKLRISETYEQYF.

With respect to this clone: This sample includes further DNA sequences coding for the same CDR3. V gene TRBV19 combines with J gene TRBJ2-7; D perhaps matches TRBD1 (5 bases). V dropped 1 base and J dropped 4 bases, with 8 bases sitting between them. CDR3 length equals 13 residues. From germline, CDR1 is LNHDA and CDR2 SQIVND (reference sequence). CDR3 amino acids: CASSIGGSYEQYF. The DNA for the CDR3 is TGTGCCAGTAGTATAGGGGGCAGTTACGAGCAGTACTTC.

This clone has a single count. The chain has TRBV4-1 and TRBJ2-7, with 7 bases lining up with TRBD2. Trimming at V came to 5 bases and at J to 3 bases, leaving 10 bases not matched to a gene. From germline, CDR1 is MGHRA and CDR2 YSYEKL. The CDR3 has 15 residues. For the CDR3, the DNA is TGCGCCAGCAGCTACCGTACTAGCGCCGACTACGAGCAGTACTTC. Translating gives CASSYRTSADYEQYF.

This sequence joins TRBV6-5 and TRBJ2-7; TRBD2 matches 8 bases. V shed 6 bases, J shed 4 bases, and the junction held 8 bases outside the gene matches. The CDR3 covers 14 residues. Germline assignment: CDR1 MNHEY and CDR2 SVGAGI. The CDR3 is CASREREPDYEQYF. The CDR3 DNA sequence: TGTGCCAGCAGGGAGCGGGAGCCTGATTACGAGCAGTACTTC.

The chain is built from TRBV27 and TRBJ1-1, with D maybe TRBD1 (6 bases). V lost 5 bases and J lost 1, with 8 bases in between. CDR1 MNHEY and CDR2 SMNVEV come from the germline V gene (reference sequence). The CDR3 spans 13 residues. The CDR3 DNA reads TGTGCCAGCAGTATACAGGGGAACACTGAAGCTTTCTTT. Its translation is CASSIQGNTEAFF.

The chain joins TRBV13 to TRBJ1-2; weak D call: TRBD1 (5 bases). V was cut by 5 bases and J by 5 bases, with 9 bases left in between. There are 12 residues in the CDR3. Germline CDR1 PRHDT, CDR2 FYEKMQ (reference sequence). CDR3 DNA sequence: TGTGCCAGCAGCCCTGGGGGGTATGGCTACACCTTC. Encoded protein: CASSPGGYGYTF. The complete variable domain, with remaining parts taken from reference TRBV13 and TRBJ1-2, reads AAGVIQSPRHLIKEKRETATLKCYPIPRHDTVYWYQQGPGQDPQFLISFYEKMQSDKGSIPDRFSAQQFSDYHSELNMSSLELGDSALYFCASSPGGYGYTFGSGTRLTVV.

This clone was counted a few times. The rearrangement uses TRBV5-4 and TRBJ2-3; D is uncertain. There are 14 residues in the CDR3. Trimming stripped 3 bases from V and 6 bases from J, with 14 bases between. Per the germline V gene, CDR1 is SGHNT and CDR2 is YYREEE (reference sequence). The CDR3 sequence: CASSSPGDGDTQYF. The CDR3 DNA follows: TGTGCCAGCAGCTCGCCGGGCGACGGCGATACGCAGTATTTT.

The CDR3 reads CASSSTGGLDTQYF. The CDR3, as DNA: TGTGCCAGCAGCTCAACAGGGGGTCTAGATACGCAGTATTTT. The rearrangement uses TRBV7-3 and TRBJ2-3; 8 bases match TRBD1. The CDR3 extends over 14 amino acids. Trimming cost V 4 bases and J 5 bases; bases outside gene matches: 5. Germline assignment: CDR1 SGHTA and CDR2 FQGTGA.

The rearrangement joins TRBV28 to TRBJ2-3, with D hard to call. From germline, CDR1 is MDHEN and CDR2 SYDVKM. V was cut by 1 base and J by 2 bases, with 13 bases left in between. The CDR3 loop spans 16 amino acids. The CDR3 DNA is TGTGCCAGCAGTTTATTCCCACCGCCAGCCACAGATACGCAGTATTTT. This codes for CASSLFPPPATDTQYF.

This chain links TRBV4-1 with TRBJ2-7; D may be TRBD1 or TRBD2 (5 bases each). Trimming stripped 4 bases from V and 1 base from J, with 11 bases between. This CDR3 has 14 amino acids. Germline V gene data show CDR1 as MGHRA and CDR2 as YSYEKL. The CDR3 here is CASSRPGRSYEQYF. CDR3 DNA sequence: TGCGCCAGCAGCCGACCGGGACGATCCTACGAGCAGTACTTC.

CDR3 nucleotides: TGTGCCAGCAGCCCCGGGACAGGCCACACCGGGGAGCTGTTTTTT. Protein product: CASSPGTGHTGELFF. This rearrangement joins TRBV7-7 to TRBJ2-2, with 8 bases matching TRBD1. The junction had 5 bases not matched to a gene; V was cut back by 5 bases and J by 3 bases. Germline values: CDR1 SSHAT, CDR2 FNYEAQ (reference sequence). The CDR3 runs to 15 residues.

This sequence joins TRBV11-2 and TRBJ2-3; 12 bases line up with TRBD2. CDR3 size: 16 residues. Germline values: CDR1 SGHAT, CDR2 FQNNGV. J gave up 4 bases and V 2 bases, and 4 bases lay outside the gene matches. The DNA of the CDR3 is TGTGCCAGCAGCTTACGGGCTAGCGGGAGGGCAGATACGCAGTATTTT. Its protein is CASSLRASGRADTQYF.

The CDR3 region has the DNA TGTGCCATCAGTGACACGGGACGGACCTTCCAAGAGACCCAGTACTTC. Protein: CAISDTGRTFQETQYF. The J gene is TRBJ2-5, the V gene TRBV10-3; D may match TRBD1 or TRBD2 (5 bases each). The CDR3 is made up of 16 amino acids. V was cut by 3 bases and J by 1 base, with 15 bases left in between. Germline lookup yields CDR1 ENHRY and CDR2 SYGVKD.

This chain joins TRBV18 and TRBJ2-3, with D perhaps TRBD2 (5 bases). The V gene's germline CDR1 is KGHSH and CDR2 LQKENI. CDR3 size: 14 residues. V lost 6 bases, J lost 1 base, and 11 bases lay in between. The chain's CDR3 is CASSYGRGTDTQYF. The CDR3 region has the DNA TGTGCCAGCTCCTATGGGCGGGGCACAGATACGCAGTATTTT.

The chain recombines TRBV7-9 with TRBJ1-1, with 7 bases matching TRBD1. Trimming took 5 bases from V and 1 from J; bases not matched to a gene: 10. Germline V gene sequence: CDR1 SEHNR, CDR2 FQNEAQ (reference sequence). CDR3 length equals 16 residues. The CDR3 DNA sequence: TGTGCCAGCAGCCCACGGGACAGAAAGTCGAACACTGAAGCTTTCTTT. The encoded protein is CASSPRDRKSNTEAFF.

The count of this clone is one. This sequence joins TRBV6-5 and TRBJ2-1; D could derive from TRBD1 or TRBD2 (5 bases each). V was shortened by 3 bases and J by 6 bases, with 18 bases between the two germline ends. This CDR3 is built from 16 residues. Germline V lookup: CDR1 MNHEY, CDR2 SVGAGI. CDR3 sequence reads: CASSYFSLARGNEQFF. The CDR3 region has the DNA TGTGCCAGCAGTTATTTTAGTCTAGCAAGGGGCAATGAGCAGTTCTTC.

This sequence joins TRBV27 and TRBJ2-1; 13 bases align to TRBD2. V lost 7 bases and J lost 9; bases outside the gene matches: 12. Germline CDR1 is MNHEY and CDR2 is SMNVEV (reference sequence). The CDR3 covers 16 residues. CDR3 nucleotide sequence: TGTGCCAGCACCCTCCCCGGGACTAGCGGGAAGGGTGAGCAGTTCTTC. It encodes CASTLPGTSGKGEQFF.

Regarding this clone: Germline and junction disagree at one end, which may indicate a read error. V and J are TRBV5-1 and TRBJ1-2; possibly TRBD1 for D (5 bases). From germline, CDR1 is SGHRS and CDR2 YFSETQ. CDR3 length: 15 amino acids. This CDR3 is CASSLESPGQKGLSF. CDR3 sequence (DNA): TGCGCCAGCAGCTTGGAGTCCCCCGGACAAAAGGGTTTGTCCTTC.